The clone carrying this T cell receptor beta chain was seen more than once but under ten times. Its antigen is not identified. This sample was taken from a study of T cell repertoires in cytomegalovirus infection. Study-wide results and caveats: Predominance within the ex vivo response was attributable to HLA-C-restricted CMV-specific TCR beta clonotypes. Of the TCR beta families, the public ones yielded a cumulative frequency that identified carriers of CMV plus the relevant HLA.

TCRdb used MiXCR to reprocess the reads, holding one entry per CDR3 protein. The sample has 57,000 or so distinct CDR3 sequences; about 30% are singletons. Material for sequencing was PBMCs, sequenced either directly or after in vitro stimulation (not recorded which). The source is a human donor in good health (CMV status not recorded). Some clones in this sample may be carry-over from other donors' samples.

In DNA form, the CDR3 reads TGTGCCAGCAGCCCCGGCGGGTACACAGATACGCAGTATTTT. Encoded protein: CASSPGGYTDTQYF. The chain couples TRBV7-2 to TRBJ2-3; TRBD2 is a possible D gene (5 bases). With 5 bases removed from V and 2 bases from J, the gap between germline ends came to 11 bases. The CDR3 has 14 amino acids. The germline V gene encodes CDR1 SGHTA and CDR2 FQGNSA. The full variable domain, its missing parts supplied by reference TRBV7-2 and TRBJ2-3, is GAGVSQSPSNKVTEKGKDVELRCDPISGHTALYWYRQSLGQGLEFLIYFQGNSAPDKSGLPSDRFSAERTGGSVSTLTIQRTQQEDSAVYLCASSPGGYTDTQYFGPGTRLTVL.